The table lists the clone carrying this T cell receptor (beta chain) with many counts. As yet, its antigen is unknown. This sample is part of a study of regulatory T cells in long-lasting Graves disease. The wider study: Over 5 years of antithyroid drugs with positive TSH receptor antibodies was taken to mean persistent Graves' disease.

Germline V lookup: CDR1 SGHTA, CDR2 FQGNSA. The junction had 10 bases not matched to a gene; V was cut back by 5 bases and J by 3 bases. CDR3 length equals 15 residues. Whole-study findings and limits: It was in persistent disease that TRBV28, TRBJ1-2 and TRBJ2-5 were favored. Owing to a sample size that was small, accuracy may have been reduced.

The authors built TCR beta libraries using iRepertoire HTBI primers and Arm-PCR of CDR3 regions. TCRdb reprocessed the multiplex PCR reads with MiXCR, giving one entry per CDR3 protein. The data hold under 350,000 distinct CDR3 sequences, with roughly a fifth observed a single time. Time point described: persistent/refractory GD, antithyroid drugs over 5 years with positive TRAb. Isolated PBMC RNA provided the starting material for the TCR library. The patients were drawn from one endocrinology department in Xi'an, China. The input for sequencing was peripheral blood mononuclear cells (PBMCs), taken when the disease was refractory, from a patient treated with antithyroid drugs. The chain couples TRBV7-2 to TRBJ2-7, with 7 bases matching TRBD1. This sequence originates from a female donor with Graves disease. CDR3 nucleotides: TGTGCCAGCAGCGGGGCTGGGACAGCCAACTACGAGCAGTACTTC. It yields the protein CASSGAGTANYEQYF.